This T cell receptor beta chain was found in a study of spatial heterogeneity in lung cancer. This CDR3 spans 16 amino acids. Germline trimming cut 5 bases from V and 2 bases from J; bases unmatched to any gene: 8. TCRdb analysed the 5' RACE reads with MiXCR anew, one entry per CDR3 protein. The profile shows over 70,000 distinct CDR3 sequences, over 7% of them singletons. As for time point: blood at routine non-recurrence follow-up after resection. The starting material was PBMCs, obtained at follow-up. The V and J genes are TRBV12-3 or TRBV12-4 and TRBJ2-5; 10 bases are shared with TRBD2. This receptor was identified in a female donor with early-stage non-small cell lung cancer. The CDR3 DNA reads TGTGCCAGCAGTCCCAGCGGGAGGGCCGCTCAAGAGACCCAGTACTTC. Translation gives CASSPSGRAAQETQYF.